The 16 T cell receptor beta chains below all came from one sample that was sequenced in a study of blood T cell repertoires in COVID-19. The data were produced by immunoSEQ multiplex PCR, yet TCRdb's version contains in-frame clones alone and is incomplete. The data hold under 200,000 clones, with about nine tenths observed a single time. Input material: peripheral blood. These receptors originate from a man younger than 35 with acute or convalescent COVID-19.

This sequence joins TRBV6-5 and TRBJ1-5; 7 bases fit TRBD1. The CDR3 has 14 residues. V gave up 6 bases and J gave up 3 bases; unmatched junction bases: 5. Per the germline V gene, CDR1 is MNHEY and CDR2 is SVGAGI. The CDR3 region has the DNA TGTGCCAGCAGCTACGACAGGGTCAATCAGCCCCAGCATTTT. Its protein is CASSYDRVNQPQHF.

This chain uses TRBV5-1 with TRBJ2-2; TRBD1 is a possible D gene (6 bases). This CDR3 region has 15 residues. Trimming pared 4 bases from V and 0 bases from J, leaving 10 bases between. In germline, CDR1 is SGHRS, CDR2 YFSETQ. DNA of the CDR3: TGCGCCAGCAGCCGGGACATTCCGAACACCGGGGAGCTGTTTTTT. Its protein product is CASSRDIPNTGELFF.

As DNA, the CDR3 is TGTGCCAGCAGCGTGCAGGGGTTCGGTGGCTACACCTTC. Amino acids: CASSVQGFGGYTF. The chain combines TRBV11-2 with TRBJ1-2; a possible D gene is TRBD1 (6 bases). The CDR3 totals 13 residues. From germline, CDR1 is SGHAT and CDR2 FQNNGV. Trimming took off 5 bases at V and 7 bases at J, with 14 bases between the two ends. The full variable domain, in which reference TRBV11-2 and TRBJ1-2 provide the parts outside the CDR3, is EAGVAQSPRYKIIEKRQSVAFWCNPISGHATLYWYQQILGQGPKLLIQFQNNGVVDDSQLPKDRFSAERLKGVDSTLKIQPAKLEDSAVYLCASSVQGFGGYTFGSGTRLTVV.

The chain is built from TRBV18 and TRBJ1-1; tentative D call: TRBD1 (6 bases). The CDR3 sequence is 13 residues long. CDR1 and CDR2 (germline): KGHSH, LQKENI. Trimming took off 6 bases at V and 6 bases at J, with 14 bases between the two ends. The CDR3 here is CASSPDRGSEAFF. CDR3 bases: TGTGCCAGCTCCCCGGACAGAGGCTCTGAAGCTTTCTTT.

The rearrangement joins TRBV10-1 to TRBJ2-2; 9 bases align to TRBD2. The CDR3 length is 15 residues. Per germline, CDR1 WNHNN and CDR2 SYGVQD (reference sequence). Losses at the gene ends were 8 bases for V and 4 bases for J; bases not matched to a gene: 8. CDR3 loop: CASSSSGKATGELFF. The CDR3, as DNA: TGCGCCAGCTCCTCTAGCGGGAAGGCCACCGGGGAGCTGTTTTTT.

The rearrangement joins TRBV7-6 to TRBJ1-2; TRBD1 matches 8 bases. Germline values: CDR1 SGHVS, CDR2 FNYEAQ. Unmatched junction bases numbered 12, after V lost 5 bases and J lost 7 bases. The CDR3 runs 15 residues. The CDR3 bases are TGTGCCAGCAGCCCCACCATCCAGGGGGCAAGTGGCTACACCTTC. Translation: CASSPTIQGASGYTF.

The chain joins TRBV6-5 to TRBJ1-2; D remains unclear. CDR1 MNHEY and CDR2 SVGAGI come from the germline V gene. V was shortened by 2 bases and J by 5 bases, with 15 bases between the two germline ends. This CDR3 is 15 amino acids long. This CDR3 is CASSYAAALGYGYTF. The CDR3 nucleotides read TGTGCCAGCAGTTACGCCGCCGCCCTCGGGTATGGCTACACCTTC.

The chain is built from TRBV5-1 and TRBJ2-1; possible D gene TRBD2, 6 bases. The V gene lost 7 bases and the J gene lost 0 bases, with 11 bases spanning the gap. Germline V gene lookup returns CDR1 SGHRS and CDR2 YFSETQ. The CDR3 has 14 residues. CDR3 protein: CASGLTSSYNEQFF. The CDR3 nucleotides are TGCGCCAGCGGCCTGACTAGCTCCTACAATGAGCAGTTCTTC.

This CDR3 is CASSPTMGHSYGYTF. DNA of the CDR3: TGCGCCAGCAGCCCCACCATGGGTCACAGCTATGGCTACACCTTC. This sequence joins TRBV5-1 and TRBJ1-2; D uncertain. The CDR3 has 15 amino acids. The V and J ends lost 4 bases and 4 bases respectively, with 17 bases between them. Germline CDR1 SGHRS, CDR2 YFSETQ. Combining the CDR3 with reference TRBV5-1 and TRBJ1-2 gives the whole variable domain KAGVTQTPRYLIKTRGQQVTLSCSPISGHRSVSWYQQTPGQGLQFLFEYFSETQRNKGNFPGRFSGRQFSNSRSEMNVSTLELGDSALYLCASSPTMGHSYGYTFGSGTRLTVV.

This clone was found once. DNA for the CDR3: TGCAGTGCTAGTAAGGGACAACCCACTGAAGCTTTCTTT. This encodes CSASKGQPTEAFF. The rearrangement joins TRBV20-1 to TRBJ1-1; TRBD1 is a possible D gene (6 bases). Germline CDR1 and CDR2: DFQATT and SNEGSKA (reference sequence). V gave up 3 bases and J gave up 4 bases, with 12 bases separating them. The CDR3 spans 13 residues.

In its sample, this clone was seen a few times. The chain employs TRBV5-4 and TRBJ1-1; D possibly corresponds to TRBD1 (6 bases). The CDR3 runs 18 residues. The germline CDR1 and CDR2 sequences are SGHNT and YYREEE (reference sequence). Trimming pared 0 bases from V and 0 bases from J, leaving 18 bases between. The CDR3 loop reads CASSLAGTRIKLNTEAFF. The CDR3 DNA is TGTGCCAGCAGCTTGGCCGGGACAAGGATAAAACTGAACACTGAAGCTTTCTTT. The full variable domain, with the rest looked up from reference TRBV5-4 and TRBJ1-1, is ETGVTQSPTHLIKTRGQQVTLRCSSQSGHNTVSWYQQALGQGPQFIFQYYREEENGRGNFPPRFSGLQFPNYSSELNVNALELDDSALYLCASSLAGTRIKLNTEAFFGQGTRLTVV.

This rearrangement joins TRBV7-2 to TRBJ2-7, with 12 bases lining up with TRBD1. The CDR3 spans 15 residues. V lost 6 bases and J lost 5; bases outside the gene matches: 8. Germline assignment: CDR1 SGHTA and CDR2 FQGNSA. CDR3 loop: CASSWDRGLYNEQYF. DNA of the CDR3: TGTGCCAGCAGTTGGGACAGGGGGCTCTATAACGAGCAGTACTTC. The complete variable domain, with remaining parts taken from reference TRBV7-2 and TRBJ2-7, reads GAGVSQSPSNKVTEKGKDVELRCDPISGHTALYWYRQSLGQGLEFLIYFQGNSAPDKSGLPSDRFSAERTGGSVSTLTIQRTQQEDSAVYLCASSWDRGLYNEQYFGPGTRLTVT.

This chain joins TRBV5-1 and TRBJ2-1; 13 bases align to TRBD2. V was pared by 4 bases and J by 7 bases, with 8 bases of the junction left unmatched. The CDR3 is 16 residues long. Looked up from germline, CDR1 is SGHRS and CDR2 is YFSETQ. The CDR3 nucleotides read TGCGCCAGCAGCCCAGGGACTAGCGGGGACCCGAATGAGCAGTTCTTC. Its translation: CASSPGTSGDPNEQFF.

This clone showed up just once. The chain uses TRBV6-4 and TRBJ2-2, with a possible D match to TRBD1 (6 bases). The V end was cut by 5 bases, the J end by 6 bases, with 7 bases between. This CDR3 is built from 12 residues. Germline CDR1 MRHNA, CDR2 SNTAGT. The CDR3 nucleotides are TGTGCCAGCAGTCAGGGGTCCGGGGAGCTGTTTTTT. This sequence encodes CASSQGSGELFF.

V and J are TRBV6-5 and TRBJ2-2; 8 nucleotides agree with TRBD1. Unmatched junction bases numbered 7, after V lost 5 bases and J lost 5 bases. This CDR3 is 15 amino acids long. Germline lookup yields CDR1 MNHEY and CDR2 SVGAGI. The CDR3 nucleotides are TGTGCCAGCAGTCCCGGGACAGGTTCGACCGGGGAGCTGTTTTTT. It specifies CASSPGTGSTGELFF.

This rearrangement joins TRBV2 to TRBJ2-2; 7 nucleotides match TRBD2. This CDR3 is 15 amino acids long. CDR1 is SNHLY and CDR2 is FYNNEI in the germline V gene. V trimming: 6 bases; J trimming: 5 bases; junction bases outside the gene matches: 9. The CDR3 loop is CASRDLSGMTGELFF. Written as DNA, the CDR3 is TGTGCCAGCAGGGACTTGAGCGGGATGACCGGGGAGCTGTTTTTT.